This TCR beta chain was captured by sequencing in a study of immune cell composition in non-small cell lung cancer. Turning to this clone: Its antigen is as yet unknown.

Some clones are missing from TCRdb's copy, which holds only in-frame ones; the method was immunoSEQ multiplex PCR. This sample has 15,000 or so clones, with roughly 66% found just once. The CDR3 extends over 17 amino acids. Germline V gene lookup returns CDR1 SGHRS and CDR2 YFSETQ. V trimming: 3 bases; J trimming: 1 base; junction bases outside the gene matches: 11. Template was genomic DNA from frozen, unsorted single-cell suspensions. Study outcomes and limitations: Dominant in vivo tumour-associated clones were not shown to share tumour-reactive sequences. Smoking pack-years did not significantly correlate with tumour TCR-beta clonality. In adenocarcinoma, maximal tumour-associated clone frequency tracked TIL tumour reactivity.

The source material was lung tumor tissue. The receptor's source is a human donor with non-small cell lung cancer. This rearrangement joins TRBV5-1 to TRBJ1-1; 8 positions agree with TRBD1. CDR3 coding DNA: TGCGCCAGCAGCTCCTTGCGGCAGGGACAGGAGAACACTGAAGCTTTCTTT. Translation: CASSSLRQGQENTEAFF.